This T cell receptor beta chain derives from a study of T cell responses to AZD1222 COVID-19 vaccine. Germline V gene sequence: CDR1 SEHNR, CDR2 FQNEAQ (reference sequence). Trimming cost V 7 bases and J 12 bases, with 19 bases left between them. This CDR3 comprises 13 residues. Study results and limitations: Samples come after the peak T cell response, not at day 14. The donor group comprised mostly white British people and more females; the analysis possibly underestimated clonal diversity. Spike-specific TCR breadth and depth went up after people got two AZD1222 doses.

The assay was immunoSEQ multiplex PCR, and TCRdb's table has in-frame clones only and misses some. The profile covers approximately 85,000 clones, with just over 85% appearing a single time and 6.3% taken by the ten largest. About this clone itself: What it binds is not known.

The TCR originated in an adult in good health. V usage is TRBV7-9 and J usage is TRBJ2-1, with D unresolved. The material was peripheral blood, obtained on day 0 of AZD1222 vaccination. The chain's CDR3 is CASTPPGSAGQFF. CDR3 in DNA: TGTGCCAGCACCCCCCCCGGCTCGGCTGGGCAGTTCTTC. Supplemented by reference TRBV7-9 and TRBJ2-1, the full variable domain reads DTGVSQNPRHKITKRGQNVTFRCDPISEHNRLYWYRQTLGQGPEFLTYFQNEAQLEKSRLLSDRFSAERPKGSFSTLEIQRTEQGDSAMYLCASTPPGSAGQFFGPGTRLTVL.